A selection of T cell receptor beta chains follows, all from one sample in a study of blood T cells in healthy people across ages. One entry per CDR3 protein results from TCRdb running MiXCR on the 5' RACE reads. Here the sample spans more than 1 million distinct CDR3 sequences, 40% to 45% being singletons. Sequenced material: blood. The source is a woman in her fifties or sixties in good health. The CDR3 runs from the conserved cysteine through the conserved F or W. D genes are given only for firm matches. Clone size is given for some rows only: seen once, a few or many times, or a class if the clone is expanded.

j_call,clone_size,v_call,d_call,cdr3_aa,cdr3_nt
TRBJ2-6,few,TRBV11-2,TRBD1,CASSPRDRVFLPSGANVLTF,TGTGCCAGCAGTCCTCGGGACAGGGTATTTTTGCCTTCTGGGGCCAACGTCCTGACTTTC
TRBJ1-5,few,TRBV15,NA,CATSRDLSGSQPQHF,TGTGCCACCAGCAGAGATTTGTCCGGGAGCCAGCCCCAGCATTTT
TRBJ2-3,NA,TRBV15,TRBD2,CATSGQIVPSGRHGADTQYF,TGTGCCACCAGCGGCCAAATTGTGCCTAGCGGGAGGCACGGCGCAGATACGCAGTATTTT
TRBJ2-3,NA,TRBV7-3,NA,CASSPGASDTQYF,TGTGCCAGCAGCCCCGGAGCGTCAGATACGCAGTATTTT
TRBJ2-7,NA,TRBV20-1,NA,CSATGEGGSYEQYF,TGCAGTGCTACAGGGGAGGGGGGTTCCTACGAGCAGTACTTC
TRBJ1-1,NA,TRBV7-9,TRBD1,CASIPGTESTEAFF,TGTGCCAGCATTCCCGGGACAGAGAGCACTGAAGCTTTCTTT
TRBJ2-4,NA,TRBV20-1,TRBD1,CSASDVLGQGPSRDIQYF,TGCAGTGCTAGTGATGTTCTCGGACAGGGGCCCTCCAGGGACATTCAGTACTTC
TRBJ2-7,NA,TRBV7-9,TRBD2,CASSSGLAGEYEQYF,TGTGCCAGCAGCTCGGGACTAGCGGGAGAGTACGAGCAGTACTTC
TRBJ2-7,NA,TRBV25-1,NA,CASSEQDRYNEQYF,TGTGCCAGCAGTGAACAAGACCGTTACAATGAGCAGTACTTC
TRBJ2-6,few,TRBV30,NA,CAWSNSGANVLTF,TGTGCCTGGAGTAACTCTGGGGCCAACGTCCTGACTTTC
TRBJ2-3,NA,TRBV20-1,TRBD2,CSASDLAGGPTDMQYF,TGCAGTGCTAGTGATTTGGCGGGAGGGCCCACAGATATGCAGTATTTT
TRBJ2-1,few,TRBV13,NA,CASSLYGYNEQFF,TGTGCCAGCAGCTTATACGGGTACAATGAGCAGTTCTTC
TRBJ2-1,few,TRBV3-1,NA,CASSQDPRGEQFF,TGTGCCAGCAGCCAAGATCCCAGAGGTGAGCAGTTCTTC
TRBJ2-1,NA,TRBV7-9,NA,CASRLRGTDNNEQFF,TGTGCCAGCAGACTACGGGGGACGGACAACAATGAGCAGTTCTTC
TRBJ2-1,NA,TRBV4-1,NA,CASSQDGSGSYNEQFF,TGCGCCAGCAGCCAAGATGGAAGCGGCTCCTACAATGAGCAGTTCTTC
TRBJ2-7,few,TRBV20-1,TRBD2,CSANGLAATYEQYF,TGCAGTGCTAACGGACTAGCGGCTACTTACGAGCAGTACTTC
TRBJ2-3,NA,TRBV20-1,NA,CSARDCRVSDTQYF,TGCAGTGCTAGAGATTGCAGGGTTTCAGATACGCAGTATTTT
TRBJ2-7,few,TRBV5-6,NA,CASSWVGRDYEQYF,TGTGCCAGCAGCTGGGTGGGACGGGACTACGAGCAGTACTTC
TRBJ2-1,many,TRBV29-1,NA,CSVLLHTRGEQFF,TGCAGCGTTCTCCTACATACCAGGGGTGAGCAGTTCTTC
TRBJ2-7,few,TRBV12-3/TRBV12-4,NA,CASRTTTSYEQYF,TGTGCCAGCAGAACGACTACCAGTTACGAGCAGTACTTC
TRBJ2-3,NA,TRBV6-6,NA,CASSCGGADTQYF,TGTGCCAGCAGTTGCGGGGGCGCAGATACGCAGTATTTT
TRBJ2-1,NA,TRBV5-1,TRBD2,CASSLASGRQFSEQFF,TGCGCCAGCAGCTTGGCTAGCGGGAGGCAATTCAGTGAGCAGTTCTTC
TRBJ2-7,many,TRBV28,TRBD1,CASTYAGTGYEQYF,TGTGCCAGCACCTATGCCGGGACAGGGTACGAGCAGTACTTC
TRBJ2-7,NA,TRBV6-2/TRBV6-3,NA,CASSPPPGGRGDSSYEQYF,TGTGCCAGCAGTCCCCCGCCCGGAGGGAGGGGGGATAGCTCCTACGAGCAGTACTTC
TRBJ2-5,NA,TRBV3-1,TRBD2,CASSQSVVGSGSVHEQYF,TGTGCCAGCAGCCAAAGTGTTGTTGGTAGCGGGAGTGTCCATGAGCAGTACTTC
TRBJ2-1,NA,TRBV6-6,TRBD2,CASSPGVAGRNVQFF,TGTGCCAGCAGCCCCGGAGTAGCGGGAAGGAATGTGCAGTTCTTC
TRBJ2-5,few,TRBV9,TRBD1,CASSGRGTEETQYF,TGTGCCAGCAGCGGAAGGGGGACAGAAGAGACCCAGTACTTC
TRBJ2-1,NA,TRBV19,NA,CATSRWDEQFF,TGTGCCACTAGTCGGTGGGATGAGCAGTTCTTC
TRBJ2-5,NA,TRBV4-2,NA,CASSQGQGIGEQYF,TGTGCCAGCAGCCAAGGTCAGGGCATTGGAGAGCAGTACTTC
TRBJ1-2,many,TRBV20-1,NA,CSARGAGWTDGYTF,TGCAGTGCTAGAGGGGCAGGTTGGACGGATGGCTACACCTTC
TRBJ1-2,NA,TRBV27,NA,CASSLYARKQGRNYGYTF,TGTGCCAGCAGTTTATATGCTCGGAAGCAGGGAAGGAACTATGGCTACACCTTC
TRBJ2-6,few,TRBV5-4,TRBD2,CASSLGLVYGANVLTF,TGTGCCAGCAGCCTGGGACTAGTCTATGGGGCCAACGTCCTGACTTTC
TRBJ2-7,few,TRBV5-1,TRBD1,CASSLQTGMAYEQYF,TGCGCCAGCAGCCTCCAGACAGGGATGGCCTACGAGCAGTACTTC
TRBJ2-1,NA,TRBV3-1,TRBD2,CASSQDGRENEQFF,TGTGCCAGCAGCCAAGATGGGCGGGAGAATGAGCAGTTCTTC
TRBJ2-1,NA,TRBV20-1,TRBD1,CSALEPVDRGAYNEQFF,TGCAGTGCTCTCGAACCCGTGGACAGGGGAGCGTACAATGAGCAGTTCTTC
TRBJ1-2,NA,TRBV7-2,NA,CASSLDSSGYTF,TGTGCCAGCAGCTTAGACTCCAGTGGGTACACCTTC
TRBJ1-1,NA,TRBV18,NA,CASSLPTRIEAFF,TGTGCCAGCTCACTACCGACCCGTATTGAAGCTTTCTTT
TRBJ2-7,NA,TRBV20-1,NA,CSASDQYSYEQYF,TGCAGTGCTAGTGACCAGTACAGTTACGAGCAGTACTTC
TRBJ2-7,few,TRBV6-1,NA,CASSAVQGYEQYF,TGTGCCAGCAGTGCAGTACAGGGTTACGAGCAGTACTTC
TRBJ2-7,few,TRBV6-5,NA,CASSQTQGYEQYF,TGTGCCAGCAGTCAAACCCAGGGGTACGAGCAGTACTTC
TRBJ1-6,few,TRBV28,TRBD1,CATLGQGGFGAPLHF,TGTGCCACTCTGGGCCAGGGGGGATTTGGGGCACCCCTCCACTTT